Listed below are T cell receptor beta chains from one sample, sequenced in a study of T cell responses to AZD1222 COVID-19 vaccine. Profiled with immunoSEQ multiplex PCR; TCRdb holds only in-frame clones, not every one. The table lists 140,000 to 150,000 clones, 91% of them singletons. The input for sequencing was peripheral blood, taken on day 0 of AZD1222 vaccination. These receptors all come from an adult in good health. Both conserved end residues are part of each CDR3. A D gene is named only where the DNA matches it firmly. Clone size is stated in some rows and not others, as once, few, many or a class when expanded.

v_gene: TRBV6-5; j_gene: TRBJ2-2; abundance: -; d_gene: -; CDR3nt: TGTGCCACCCAAAACGTCCGGGGCGGGGAGCTGTTTTTT; CDR3aa: CATQNVRGGELFF
v_gene: TRBV2; j_gene: TRBJ2-3; abundance: -; d_gene: -; CDR3nt: TGTGCCAGCAGTGACTTGCGGCAGAGGGGCACAGATACGCAGTATTTT; CDR3aa: CASSDLRQRGTDTQYF
v_gene: TRBV5-8; j_gene: TRBJ1-2; abundance: -; d_gene: TRBD1; CDR3nt: TGTGCCAGCAGTTCCGGACAGGGGGACGGCTACACCTTC; CDR3aa: CASSSGQGDGYTF
v_gene: TRBV19; j_gene: TRBJ2-2; abundance: -; d_gene: TRBD1; CDR3nt: TGTGCCAGTAGTGTGCTGACAGGGACGAACACCGGGGAGCTGTTTTTT; CDR3aa: CASSVLTGTNTGELFF
v_gene: TRBV12-5; j_gene: TRBJ1-2; abundance: -; d_gene: TRBD1; CDR3nt: TGTGCTAGTGGTAACCCGACAGGGGGGGGATATGGCTACACCTTC; CDR3aa: CASGNPTGGGYGYTF
v_gene: TRBV2; j_gene: TRBJ1-1; abundance: -; d_gene: TRBD1; CDR3nt: TGTGCCAGCAGTGTCCCCGCAGGGGGCGCTGATGAAGCTTTCTTT; CDR3aa: CASSVPAGGADEAFF
v_gene: TRBV4-3; j_gene: TRBJ1-2; abundance: -; d_gene: TRBD1; CDR3nt: TGCGCCAGCAGCCCAGCAGGGGGCCGGCGCTATGGCTACACCTTC; CDR3aa: CASSPAGGRRYGYTF
v_gene: TRBV5-1; j_gene: TRBJ2-2; abundance: -; d_gene: -; CDR3nt: TGCGCCAGCAGCTTGCCCTTGGGGTCGGCCGGGGAGCTGTTTTTT; CDR3aa: CASSLPLGSAGELFF
v_gene: TRBV7-6; j_gene: TRBJ1-2; abundance: -; d_gene: -; CDR3nt: TGTGCCAGCGCCCCCCTAGGTCGGCAGGGCTATGGCTACACCTTC; CDR3aa: CASAPLGRQGYGYTF
v_gene: TRBV5-6; j_gene: TRBJ2-2; abundance: -; d_gene: -; CDR3nt: TGTGCCAGCAGCTTGGCAGGTGGGACCGGGGAGCTGTTTTTT; CDR3aa: CASSLAGGTGELFF
v_gene: TRBV5-1; j_gene: TRBJ1-1; abundance: -; d_gene: TRBD1; CDR3nt: TGCGCCAGCAGCTCCCGACAGGGGGCCGGGATGAACACTGAAGCTTTCTTT; CDR3aa: CASSSRQGAGMNTEAFF
v_gene: TRBV7-6; j_gene: TRBJ1-2; abundance: -; d_gene: -; CDR3nt: TGTGCCAGCAGCCCAGACGGGGGCTATGGCTACACCTTC; CDR3aa: CASSPDGGYGYTF
v_gene: TRBV3-1/TRBV3-2; j_gene: TRBJ1-2; abundance: -; d_gene: TRBD1; CDR3nt: TGTGCCAGCAGCCCCTTGGACAGGGGGCGAGGCTACACCTTC; CDR3aa: CASSPLDRGRGYTF
v_gene: TRBV5-5; j_gene: TRBJ2-3; abundance: -; d_gene: -; CDR3nt: TGTGCCAGCAGCTCGTGGGACGCCAGCACAGATACGCAGTATTTT; CDR3aa: CASSSWDASTDTQYF
v_gene: TRBV6-4; j_gene: TRBJ1-1; abundance: -; d_gene: -; CDR3nt: TGTGCCAGCAGGGACTTATTCCTCGCGAAACAGAACACTGAAGCTTTCTTT; CDR3aa: CASRDLFLAKQNTEAFF
v_gene: TRBV18; j_gene: TRBJ2-7; abundance: -; d_gene: -; CDR3nt: TGTGCCAGCTCACCGGGCGGGGATGAGCAGTACTTC; CDR3aa: CASSPGGDEQYF
v_gene: TRBV12-3/TRBV12-4; j_gene: TRBJ2-2; abundance: -; d_gene: TRBD1; CDR3nt: TGTGCCAGCAGTTTCGGGACAGCCGGGGAGCTGTTTTTT; CDR3aa: CASSFGTAGELFF
v_gene: TRBV4-1; j_gene: TRBJ2-1; abundance: medium-sized; d_gene: -; CDR3nt: TGCGCCAGCAGCCAAAGCGGAGGCTCCTACAATGAGCAGTTCTTC; CDR3aa: CASSQSGGSYNEQFF
v_gene: TRBV7-9; j_gene: TRBJ2-3; abundance: -; d_gene: TRBD2; CDR3nt: TGTGCCAGCAGCTTAGTGTCGACGGGAGGAATAGATACGCAGTATTTT; CDR3aa: CASSLVSTGGIDTQYF
v_gene: TRBV11-2; j_gene: TRBJ1-6; abundance: -; d_gene: -; CDR3nt: TGTGCCAGCAGCTTAGCCGGCGGTTATAATTCACCCCTCCACTTT; CDR3aa: CASSLAGGYNSPLHF
v_gene: TRBV7-9; j_gene: TRBJ2-1; abundance: -; d_gene: -; CDR3nt: TGTGCCAGCAACCCTGGGGGGCGAGGTGAGCAGTTCTTC; CDR3aa: CASNPGGRGEQFF
v_gene: TRBV7-3; j_gene: TRBJ1-1; abundance: -; d_gene: TRBD1; CDR3nt: TGTGCCAGCAGCCACCTTCCGGGACAGGAAGCTTTCTTT; CDR3aa: CASSHLPGQEAFF
v_gene: TRBV5-8; j_gene: TRBJ2-1; abundance: -; d_gene: TRBD1; CDR3nt: TGTGCCAGCAGCATACCCCGGGACAGTTGGGGCTACAATGAGCAGTTCTTC; CDR3aa: CASSIPRDSWGYNEQFF
v_gene: TRBV7-8; j_gene: TRBJ2-2; abundance: -; d_gene: -; CDR3nt: TGTGCCAGCCCAAGCTATGGGCAGGGAAGAGGGGAGCTGTTTTTT; CDR3aa: CASPSYGQGRGELFF
v_gene: TRBV28; j_gene: TRBJ1-1; abundance: -; d_gene: -; CDR3nt: TGTGCCAGCAGTTTGGGTACCCCGACAGCTTTCTTT; CDR3aa: CASSLGTPTAFF
v_gene: TRBV19; j_gene: TRBJ2-7; abundance: -; d_gene: -; CDR3nt: TGTGCCAGTAGTATACAAATAGCCGGATCCTACGAGCAGTACTTC; CDR3aa: CASSIQIAGSYEQYF
v_gene: TRBV4-2; j_gene: TRBJ1-5; abundance: -; d_gene: TRBD1; CDR3nt: TGTGCCAGCAGCCAGACAGGGGGCGATCAGCCCCAGCATTTT; CDR3aa: CASSQTGGDQPQHF
v_gene: TRBV6-1; j_gene: TRBJ2-7; abundance: -; d_gene: TRBD1; CDR3nt: TGTGCCAGCAGTGAATTTAACAGGGGAACCCACGAGCAGTACTTC; CDR3aa: CASSEFNRGTHEQYF
v_gene: TRBV27; j_gene: TRBJ1-2; abundance: -; d_gene: -; CDR3nt: TGTGCCAGCAGTTTAGCCCCAGGGCCCCCTAACTATGGCTACACCTTC; CDR3aa: CASSLAPGPPNYGYTF
v_gene: TRBV3-1/TRBV3-2; j_gene: TRBJ1-3; abundance: -; d_gene: -; CDR3nt: TGTGCCAGCAGCCAAGGCGCTGGAAACACCATATATTTT; CDR3aa: CASSQGAGNTIYF
v_gene: TRBV6-5; j_gene: TRBJ1-3; abundance: -; d_gene: TRBD1; CDR3nt: TGTGCCAGCAGTTACTCGTGGACAGGGTCCGGAAACACCATATATTTT; CDR3aa: CASSYSWTGSGNTIYF
v_gene: TRBV11-2; j_gene: TRBJ2-3; abundance: -; d_gene: TRBD2; CDR3nt: TGTGCCAGCAGCTCAGGACTAGCGGGAGTTGATACGCAGTATTTT; CDR3aa: CASSSGLAGVDTQYF
v_gene: TRBV9; j_gene: TRBJ2-2; abundance: few; d_gene: -; CDR3nt: TGTGCCAGCAGCGTCTCGCGCAGGGGTAGCACCGGGGAGCTGTTTTTT; CDR3aa: CASSVSRRGSTGELFF
v_gene: TRBV5-6; j_gene: TRBJ1-4; abundance: -; d_gene: TRBD1; CDR3nt: TGTGCCAGCAGCGGGGGGACAGGGCAAAAACTGTTTTTT; CDR3aa: CASSGGTGQKLFF
v_gene: TRBV4-3; j_gene: TRBJ2-6; abundance: medium-sized; d_gene: -; CDR3nt: TGCGCCAGCAGCCAGGACAGTACCTCTGGGGCCAACGTCCTGACTTTC; CDR3aa: CASSQDSTSGANVLTF
v_gene: TRBV6-5; j_gene: TRBJ1-2; abundance: -; d_gene: -; CDR3nt: TGTGCCAGCAGCCACTGGGACGGGCCTTTCTATGGCTACACCTTC; CDR3aa: CASSHWDGPFYGYTF
v_gene: TRBV2; j_gene: TRBJ2-1; abundance: -; d_gene: -; CDR3nt: TGTGCCAGCAGCCGCGACAATGAGCAGTTCTTC; CDR3aa: CASSRDNEQFF
v_gene: TRBV15; j_gene: TRBJ2-7; abundance: -; d_gene: -; CDR3nt: TGTGCCACCAGCAGAGGGCCAACCTCCTACGAGCAGTACTTC; CDR3aa: CATSRGPTSYEQYF
v_gene: TRBV5-1; j_gene: TRBJ2-1; abundance: -; d_gene: TRBD1; CDR3nt: TGCGCCAGCAGCTTGGACGACAGGGACTACAATGAGCAGTTCTTC; CDR3aa: CASSLDDRDYNEQFF
v_gene: TRBV5-1; j_gene: TRBJ2-3; abundance: -; d_gene: TRBD2; CDR3nt: TGCGCCAGCAGCATCCGGGACTACCGCACAGATACGCAGTATTTT; CDR3aa: CASSIRDYRTDTQYF
v_gene: TRBV4-3; j_gene: TRBJ2-1; abundance: once; d_gene: TRBD2; CDR3nt: TGCGCCAGCAGCCAAGAATGGTCCAGCGGGGGCCTAATGGCCTACAATGAGCAGTTCTTC; CDR3aa: CASSQEWSSGGLMAYNEQFF
v_gene: TRBV4-3; j_gene: TRBJ1-4; abundance: -; d_gene: -; CDR3nt: TGCGCCAGCAGCCAAGGGGTTTTGGGACCTAATGAAAAACTGTTTTTT; CDR3aa: CASSQGVLGPNEKLFF
v_gene: TRBV11-2; j_gene: TRBJ2-1; abundance: -; d_gene: TRBD2; CDR3nt: TGTGCCAGCAGCCCCCAATCGGGGGGGTACAATGAGCAGTTCTTC; CDR3aa: CASSPQSGGYNEQFF
v_gene: TRBV5-1; j_gene: TRBJ2-1; abundance: -; d_gene: -; CDR3nt: TGCGCCAGCAGCTCCCGTTCTTATGAGCAGTTCTTC; CDR3aa: CASSSRSYEQFF
v_gene: TRBV4-3; j_gene: TRBJ2-7; abundance: -; d_gene: -; CDR3nt: TGCGCCAGCAGCCAAGAGCATCCAGGGGCCTACGAGCAGTACTTC; CDR3aa: CASSQEHPGAYEQYF
v_gene: TRBV18; j_gene: TRBJ1-1; abundance: -; d_gene: -; CDR3nt: TGTGCCAGCTCACCACCGCCGGTGGGCGGCACTGAAGCTTTCTTT; CDR3aa: CASSPPPVGGTEAFF
v_gene: TRBV10-3; j_gene: TRBJ1-5; abundance: once; d_gene: -; CDR3nt: TGTGCCATCAGTGACGAGGGCGATCAGCCCCAGCATTTT; CDR3aa: CAISDEGDQPQHF
v_gene: TRBV11-2; j_gene: TRBJ2-3; abundance: -; d_gene: -; CDR3nt: TGTGCCAGCAGCTTACCCAGGAGGGATACGCAGTATTTT; CDR3aa: CASSLPRRDTQYF
v_gene: TRBV2; j_gene: TRBJ1-2; abundance: -; d_gene: -; CDR3nt: TGTGCCAGCAGTCTCACAGATTTTAACTATGGCTACACCTTC; CDR3aa: CASSLTDFNYGYTF
v_gene: TRBV28; j_gene: TRBJ1-5; abundance: -; d_gene: -; CDR3nt: TGTGCCAGCAGTTTATTGGGCAGGGATCCCAATCAGCCCCAGCATTTT; CDR3aa: CASSLLGRDPNQPQHF
v_gene: TRBV13; j_gene: TRBJ1-4; abundance: -; d_gene: -; CDR3nt: TGTGCCAGCAGCCCAGCGAGGGTTAATGAAAAACTGTTTTTT; CDR3aa: CASSPARVNEKLFF
v_gene: TRBV5-6; j_gene: TRBJ2-3; abundance: -; d_gene: -; CDR3nt: TGTGCCAGCAGCTTGGGACTACCCCGCAGAGATACGCAGTATTTT; CDR3aa: CASSLGLPRRDTQYF
v_gene: TRBV15; j_gene: TRBJ1-1; abundance: few; d_gene: -; CDR3nt: TGTGCCACCAGCAGGGCCCGGGACTCACGCGGCACTGAAGCTTTCTTT; CDR3aa: CATSRARDSRGTEAFF
v_gene: TRBV5-1; j_gene: TRBJ2-3; abundance: -; d_gene: -; CDR3nt: TGCGCCAGCAGCTTGCCTCGAGATACGCAGTATTTT; CDR3aa: CASSLPRDTQYF